This T cell receptor beta chain originates from a study of blood T cell repertoires in COVID-19. Study details: T cells, B-cell-depleted T cells, or PBMCs provided the cDNA or gDNA that served as material.

In the original analysis: Nucleated cell counts were estimated from reference gene primer amplification. Here immunoSEQ multiplex PCR was the method, and the copy in TCRdb shows in-frame clones only, minus some. V, J and clone size are those of that table, while D and trimming were read from the DNA. The sample yields approximately 160,000 clones, about 85% seen once. The material sequenced was peripheral blood. The receptor was derived from a man in his sixties who had recovered from COVID-19.

The CDR3 loop reads CASSQRQDPTEAFF. The CDR3 DNA reads TGCGCCAGCAGCCAAAGACAGGATCCCACTGAAGCTTTCTTT. The chain links TRBV4-1 to TRBJ1-1; weak D call: TRBD1 (6 bases). Trimming pared 2 bases from V and 4 bases from J, leaving 11 bases between. The CDR3 has 14 residues. CDR1 is MGHRA, CDR2 YSYEKL, per germline.